This T cell receptor beta chain was observed in a study of response to subunit inactivated influenza vaccine. Study observations and caveats: Each seasonal influenza vaccination recruits few new T cells, the authors suggested.

TCRdb ran MiXCR on the RT-PCR reads and lists one entry per CDR3 protein. The sample gives 710,000 or so distinct CDR3 sequences, about a sixth of which show up once; approximately 10% is in the top ten. A single count supports this clonotype. Its antigen is unknown. The V gene lost 1 base and the J gene lost 6 bases, with 8 bases spanning the gap. The CDR3 has 13 residues. Germline V gene lookup returns CDR1 SGHRS and CDR2 YFSETQ. The chain couples TRBV5-1 to TRBJ1-5; perhaps TRBD1 as D (6 bases). The sample here was PBMCs from blood, taken less than 13 days after vaccination. The receptor's source is a man aged 45-60 years who received an inactivated influenza vaccine. As DNA, the CDR3 is TGCGCCAGCAGCTTGACAGGGTTTCAGCCCCAGCATTTT. Protein: CASSLTGFQPQHF.